This TCR beta chain was obtained from a study of blood T cell repertoires in COVID-19. Across the whole study: Researchers got acute and convalescent COVID-19 samples from the United States, Italy and Spain. T cells, B-cell-depleted T cells, or PBMCs supplied cDNA or gDNA.

Original processing methods: Reference gene primer amplification in the assay estimated nucleated cell counts. Using immunoSEQ multiplex PCR, the repertoire was profiled, and TCRdb retains in-frame clones only, with some absent. V and J calls and clone size come straight from that table; D and trimming were deduced from the DNA. This sample carries 85,000 to 130,000 clones, roughly 92% of them seen once, and the ten largest clones take 4.5% to 6%. The CDR3 is made up of 12 amino acids. The V and J ends lost 4 bases and 4 bases respectively, with 10 bases between them. Looked up from germline, CDR1 is SQVTM and CDR2 is ANQGSEA.

This rearrangement joins TRBV29-1 to TRBJ1-1; TRBD1 is a possible D gene (6 bases). The source of this sequence is a man in his sixties or seventies with acute or convalescent COVID-19. Material: peripheral blood. CDR3 DNA sequence: TGCAGCGTTGGGCAGGGGAGCACTGAAGCTTTCTTT. The encoded protein is CSVGQGSTEAFF.